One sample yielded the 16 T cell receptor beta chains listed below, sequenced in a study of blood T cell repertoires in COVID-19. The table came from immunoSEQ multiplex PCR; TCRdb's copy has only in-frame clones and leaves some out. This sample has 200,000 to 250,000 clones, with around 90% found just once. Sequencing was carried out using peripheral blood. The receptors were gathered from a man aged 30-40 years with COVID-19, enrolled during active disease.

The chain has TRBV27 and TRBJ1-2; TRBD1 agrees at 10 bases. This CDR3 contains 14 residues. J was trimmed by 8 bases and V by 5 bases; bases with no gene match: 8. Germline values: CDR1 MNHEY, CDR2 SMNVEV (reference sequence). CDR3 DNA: TGTGCCAGCAGTAGACAGGGGGCCTACACAGGCTACACCTTC. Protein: CASSRQGAYTGYTF.

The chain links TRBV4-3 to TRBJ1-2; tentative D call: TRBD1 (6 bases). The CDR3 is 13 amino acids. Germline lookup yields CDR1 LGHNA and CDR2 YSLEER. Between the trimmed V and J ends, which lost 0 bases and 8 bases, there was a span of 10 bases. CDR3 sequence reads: CASSQEGGGGYTF. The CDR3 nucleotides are TGCGCCAGCAGCCAAGAGGGAGGGGGAGGCTACACCTTC.

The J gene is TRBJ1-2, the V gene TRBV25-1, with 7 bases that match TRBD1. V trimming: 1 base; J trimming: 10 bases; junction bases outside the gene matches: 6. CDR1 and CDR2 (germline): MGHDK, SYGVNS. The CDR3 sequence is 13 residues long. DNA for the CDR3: TGTGCCAGCAGTGAATCCGGACAGGTGATCTACACCTTC. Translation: CASSESGQVIYTF.

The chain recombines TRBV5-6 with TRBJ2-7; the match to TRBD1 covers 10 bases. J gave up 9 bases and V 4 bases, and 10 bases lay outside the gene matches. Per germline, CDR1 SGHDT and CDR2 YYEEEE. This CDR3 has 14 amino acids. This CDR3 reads CASSQRDRGFGQYF. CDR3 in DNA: TGTGCCAGCAGCCAACGGGACAGGGGATTTGGGCAGTACTTC.

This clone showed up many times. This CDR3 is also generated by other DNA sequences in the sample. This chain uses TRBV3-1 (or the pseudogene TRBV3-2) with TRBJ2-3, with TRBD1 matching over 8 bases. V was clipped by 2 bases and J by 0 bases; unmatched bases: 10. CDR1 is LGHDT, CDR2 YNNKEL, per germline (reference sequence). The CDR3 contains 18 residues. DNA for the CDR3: TGTGCCAGCAGCCAACCCACACTTGGGACAGGAAGCACAGATACGCAGTATTTT. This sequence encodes CASSQPTLGTGSTDTQYF.

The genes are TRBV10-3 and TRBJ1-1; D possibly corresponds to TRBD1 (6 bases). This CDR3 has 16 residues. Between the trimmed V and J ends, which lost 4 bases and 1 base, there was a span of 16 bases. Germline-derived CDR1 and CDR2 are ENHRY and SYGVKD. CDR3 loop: CAISATLRGENTEAFF. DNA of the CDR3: TGTGCCATCAGTGCCACTCTCAGGGGAGAGAACACTGAAGCTTTCTTT.

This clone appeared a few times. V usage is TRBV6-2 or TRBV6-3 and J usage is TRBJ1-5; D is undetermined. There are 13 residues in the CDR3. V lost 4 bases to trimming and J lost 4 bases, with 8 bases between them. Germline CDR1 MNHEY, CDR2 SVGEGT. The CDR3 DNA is TGTGCCAGCAGTTCTACGACTAATCAGCCCCAGCATTTT. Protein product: CASSSTTNQPQHF.

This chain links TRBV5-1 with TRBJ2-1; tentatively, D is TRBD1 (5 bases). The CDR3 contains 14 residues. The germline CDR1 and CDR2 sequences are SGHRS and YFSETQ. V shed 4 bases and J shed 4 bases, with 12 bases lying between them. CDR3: CASSDGQNYNEQFF. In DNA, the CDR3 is TGCGCCAGCAGCGACGGACAAAATTACAATGAGCAGTTCTTC.

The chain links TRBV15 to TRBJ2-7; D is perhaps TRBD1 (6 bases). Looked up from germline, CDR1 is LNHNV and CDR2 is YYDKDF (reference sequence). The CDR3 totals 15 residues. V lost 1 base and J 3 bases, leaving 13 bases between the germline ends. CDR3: CATSRVGGRGYEQYF. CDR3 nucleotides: TGTGCCACCAGCAGAGTAGGTGGCAGGGGCTACGAGCAGTACTTC. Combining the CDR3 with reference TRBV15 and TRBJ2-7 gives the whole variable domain DAMVIQNPRYQVTQFGKPVTLSCSQTLNHNVMYWYQQKSSQAPKLLFHYYDKDFNNEADTPDNFQSRRPNTSFCFLDIRSPGLGDTAMYLCATSRVGGRGYEQYFGPGTRLTVT.

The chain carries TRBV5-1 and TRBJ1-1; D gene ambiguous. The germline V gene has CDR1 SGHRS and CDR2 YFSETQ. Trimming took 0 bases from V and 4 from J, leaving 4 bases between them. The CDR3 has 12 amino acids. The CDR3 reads CASSLGSTEAFF. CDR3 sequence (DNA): TGCGCCAGCAGCTTGGGGAGCACTGAAGCTTTCTTT.

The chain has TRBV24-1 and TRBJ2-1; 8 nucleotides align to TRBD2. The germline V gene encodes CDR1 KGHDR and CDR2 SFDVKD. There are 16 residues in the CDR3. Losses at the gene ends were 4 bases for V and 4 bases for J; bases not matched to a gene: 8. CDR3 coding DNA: TGTGCCACCAGTGACCCCTCAGCGGGGGTTTACAATGAGCAGTTCTTC. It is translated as CATSDPSAGVYNEQFF.

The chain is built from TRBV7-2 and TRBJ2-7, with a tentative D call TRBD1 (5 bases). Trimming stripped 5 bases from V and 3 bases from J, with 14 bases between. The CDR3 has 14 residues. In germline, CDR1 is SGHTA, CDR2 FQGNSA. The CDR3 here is CASSQTTVVYEQYF. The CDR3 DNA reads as TGTGCCAGCAGCCAAACGACAGTTGTCTACGAGCAGTACTTC.

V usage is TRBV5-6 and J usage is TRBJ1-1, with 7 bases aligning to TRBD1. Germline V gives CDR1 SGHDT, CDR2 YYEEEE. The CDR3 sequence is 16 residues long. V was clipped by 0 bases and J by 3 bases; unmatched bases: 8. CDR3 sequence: CASSLVSGGAYTEAFF. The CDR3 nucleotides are TGTGCCAGCAGCTTGGTTTCAGGGGGTGCGTACACTGAAGCTTTCTTT.

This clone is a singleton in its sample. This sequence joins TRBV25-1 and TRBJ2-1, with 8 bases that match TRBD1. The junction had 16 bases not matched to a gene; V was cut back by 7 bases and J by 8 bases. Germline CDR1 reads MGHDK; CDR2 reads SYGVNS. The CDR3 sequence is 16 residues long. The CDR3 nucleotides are TGTGCCAGCACCCCAATTACGAGACAGGGGCGGGATGAGCAGTTCTTC. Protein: CASTPITRQGRDEQFF.

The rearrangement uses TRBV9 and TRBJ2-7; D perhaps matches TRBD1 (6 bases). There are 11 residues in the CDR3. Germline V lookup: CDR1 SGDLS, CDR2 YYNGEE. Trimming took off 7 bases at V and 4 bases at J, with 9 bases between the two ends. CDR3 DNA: TGTGCCAGCGGGCAGGGGTACGAGCAGTACTTC. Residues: CASGQGYEQYF.

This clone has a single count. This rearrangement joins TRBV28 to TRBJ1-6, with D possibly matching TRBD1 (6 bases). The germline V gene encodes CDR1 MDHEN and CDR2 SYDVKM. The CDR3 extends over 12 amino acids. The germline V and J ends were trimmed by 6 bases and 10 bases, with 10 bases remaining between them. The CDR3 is CASSPGASPLHF. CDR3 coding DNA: TGTGCCAGCAGCCCAGGGGCCTCACCCCTCCACTTT.